These T cell receptor beta chains were read from a single sample in a study of response to subunit inactivated influenza vaccine. TCRdb reprocessed the RT-PCR reads via MiXCR and lists one record per CDR3 protein. The profile shows fewer than 350,000 distinct CDR3 sequences, 20% to 25% of them singletons. Specimen: PBMCs from blood, collected less than 22 months after vaccination. The source is a man between 50 and 75 years old who received an inactivated influenza vaccine. The CDR3 runs from the conserved cysteine through the conserved F or W. Each record gives: V gene, J gene, clone size, D gene, CDR3 DNA, CDR3 protein. A D gene is named only where the DNA matches it firmly. Not every row has a clone size; where given, it reads once, few, many or a size class.

>TRBV6-1|TRBJ2-1|.|.
TGTGCCAGCAGCCCGGCTGGCTCCTACAATGAGCAGTTCTTC
CASSPAGSYNEQFF
>TRBV5-6|TRBJ1-1|many|.
TGTGCCAGCAGCGTTACAGGGAGGAACACTGAAGCTTTCTTT
CASSVTGRNTEAFF
>TRBV7-3|TRBJ2-3|.|.
TGTGCCAGCAGCTTAAGCGCGGCCGTCCGTACAGATACGCAGTATTTT
CASSLSAAVRTDTQYF
>TRBV5-6|TRBJ2-5|.|.
TGTGCCAGCAGCTTGATTGGGGGCGCGTTCCGGGAGACCCAGTACTTC
CASSLIGGAFRETQYF
>TRBV5-1|TRBJ1-1|many|.
TGCGCCAGCAGCCCCCGTACAGGGATGAACACTGAAGCTTTCTTT
CASSPRTGMNTEAFF
>TRBV29-1|TRBJ2-7|.|TRBD1
TGCAGCGTTGAAGGATCGGGACAGATCTACGAGCAGTACTTC
CSVEGSGQIYEQYF
>TRBV6-1|TRBJ1-1|.|.
TGTGCCAGCAGTGCCCAGGGACCGCCGAACACTGAAGCTTTCTTT
CASSAQGPPNTEAFF
>TRBV5-1|TRBJ2-3|few|TRBD2
TGCGCCAGCAGCTTGGGAAGCGGGGCAGATACGCAGTATTTT
CASSLGSGADTQYF
>TRBV15|TRBJ2-2|.|.
TGTGCCACCCGGATGGGCGGGGAGCTGTTTTTT
CATRMGGELFF
>TRBV12-3/TRBV12-4|TRBJ2-3|.|.
TGTGCCAGCACCTTTTTCGGGACTCTTCGTGATACGCAGTATTTT
CASTFFGTLRDTQYF
>TRBV4-3|TRBJ1-4|many|.
TGCGCCAGCAGCCAAGACGTCAGCAATACTGAAAAACTGTTTTTT
CASSQDVSNTEKLFF
>TRBV19|TRBJ2-1|.|TRBD1
TGTGCCAGTAGTATAGTGGGACAGAAGCAGTTCTTC
CASSIVGQKQFF
>TRBV11-2|TRBJ1-1|many|.
TGTGCCAGCAGCTTGGGGACGGGGACTGAAGCTTTCTTT
CASSLGTGTEAFF
>TRBV11-1|TRBJ1-1|few|.
TGTGCCAGCAGCCCCCACGGGAACGCTGAAGCTTTCTTT
CASSPHGNAEAFF
>TRBV5-6|TRBJ2-7|.|TRBD1
TGTGCCAGCAGCGTGGGGACAGGGGCCTCCTACGAGCAGTACTTC
CASSVGTGASYEQYF
>TRBV11-1|TRBJ2-3|many|.
TGTGCCAGCAGCTTAAATAAGGGCGGGGGCGATACGCAGTATTTT
CASSLNKGGGDTQYF
>TRBV1|TRBJ1-1|many|.
TGCACCAGCAGCCAAGATCCCGACAGGGCGAGGTCGGCGATGAACACTGAAGCTTTCTTT
CTSSQDPDRARSAMNTEAFF
>TRBV7-2|TRBJ1-2|.|TRBD1
TGTGCCAGCAGCTACCAGGGGGGGGCAGCTAACTATGGCTACACCTTC
CASSYQGGAANYGYTF
>TRBV12-3/TRBV12-4|TRBJ1-3|many|.
TGTGCCAGCAGTTTAGCCTCCGCTGGAAGCACCATATATTTT
CASSLASAGSTIYF
>TRBV4-2|TRBJ2-3|.|.
TGTGCCAGCAGCCAAGCCGTAGCGCGCTCTATCACAGATACGCAGTATTTT
CASSQAVARSITDTQYF
>TRBV12-3/TRBV12-4|TRBJ1-5|.|TRBD1
TGTGCCAGCAGTTTAGCGGGTGGGGCAGGGGGCCCGAATCAGCCCCAGCATTTT
CASSLAGGAGGPNQPQHF
>TRBV12-3/TRBV12-4|TRBJ1-2|many|.
TGTGCCAGCAGTTTACAGGCCCTCACCTATGGCTACACCTTC
CASSLQALTYGYTF
>TRBV5-1|TRBJ2-7|few|.
TGCGCCAGCAGCACCGGAACAGGATCCTACGAGCAGTACTTC
CASSTGTGSYEQYF
>TRBV6-5|TRBJ1-6|.|.
TGTGCCAGCAGTTCGGTTCAGAATTCACCCCTCCACTTT
CASSSVQNSPLHF
>TRBV24-1|TRBJ2-1|.|.
TGTGCCACCAGTGATCCGTTTCTTACCGGGACTGGACGTCATGAGCAGTTCTTC
CATSDPFLTGTGRHEQFF
>TRBV5-1|TRBJ2-3|many|.
TGCGCCAGCAGAAGATATTTGGGGGCTAGCACAGATACGCAGTATTTT
CASRRYLGASTDTQYF
>TRBV20-1|TRBJ2-1|many|.
TGCAGTGCTAGACGCGAACAGGTCTCCGATGAGCAGTTCTTC
CSARREQVSDEQFF
>TRBV28|TRBJ1-1|few|.
TGTGCCAGCAGTTTTTGGCGGTTATTGAACACTGAAGCTTTCTTT
CASSFWRLLNTEAFF
>TRBV5-1|TRBJ2-7|.|TRBD1
TGCGCCAGCAGCTTTTCCCGGACAGGGGGCTCCTACGAGCAGTACTTC
CASSFSRTGGSYEQYF